This T cell receptor beta chain was documented in a study of T cells in Graves' hyperthyroidism and ophthalmopathy. CDR1 SGHTA and CDR2 FQGNSA come from the germline V gene. V lost 11 bases and J 1 base, leaving 8 bases between the germline ends. The CDR3 loop spans 11 amino acids. This clonotype was counted at least ten times. Its antigen is unknown. Used for diagnoses were clinical symptoms, serum thyroxine and TRAb, thyroid ultrasound and orbital computed tomography. General study results and limits: Ophthalmopathy was identified by the model a median around 6 months ahead of onset.

Amplified regions were TCR beta CDR3 sequences from RNA transcripts. TCR CDR3 underwent first-round RT-PCR with the HTBI primer set. MiXCR was run by TCRdb on the multiplex PCR reads, yielding one entry per CDR3 protein. The table includes approximately 430,000 distinct CDR3 sequences, 14% to 15% detected once. V gene TRBV7-2 combines with J gene TRBJ2-5; no reliable D call. The clonotype originates from a man aged 18 to 29 with Graves' ophthalmopathy. The sample taken for sequencing was blood. CDR3 sequence: CASLVQETQYF. CDR3 DNA: TGTGCCTCTTTGGTCCAAGAGACCCAGTACTTC.